The next 21 T cell receptor beta chains were all read from a single sample in a study of T cell responses to AZD1222 COVID-19 vaccine. Sequencing was performed with immunoSEQ multiplex PCR; in TCRdb, only in-frame clones are kept and a portion is missing. This sample has some 130,000 clones; about 91% occur once, and the top ten carry 2.8%. Source: peripheral blood, taken on day 0 of AZD1222 vaccination. The receptors here all came from an adult in good health.

The CDR3 is CASSYSDRNTEAFF. In DNA form, the CDR3 reads TGTGCCAGCAGTTACTCGGACAGGAACACTGAAGCTTTCTTT. This chain joins TRBV6-5 and TRBJ1-1; maybe TRBD1 (6 bases). Germline values: CDR1 MNHEY, CDR2 SVGAGI. The germline V and J ends were trimmed by 0 bases and 1 base, with 6 bases remaining between them. The CDR3 has 14 amino acids.

This clone has just one count. In DNA, the CDR3 is TGCGCCAGCAGTCAATCGGCTCGGGGACAGGGTATCTACGAGCAGTACTTC. It codes for CASSQSARGQGIYEQYF. J is TRBJ2-7 and V is TRBV23-1; TRBD1 aligns across 9 bases. TRBV23-1 belongs to the ORF category, with a function that is uncertain. V trimming: 0 bases; J trimming: 3 bases; junction bases outside the gene matches: 9. The CDR3 length is 17 residues.

The chain uses TRBV28 and TRBJ1-2; weak D call: TRBD1 (5 bases). V was shortened by 3 bases and J by 7 bases, with 12 bases between the two germline ends. The germline V gene has CDR1 MDHEN and CDR2 SYDVKM. The CDR3 has 13 residues. CDR3 protein: CASSLTAFGGYTF. CDR3 sequence (DNA): TGTGCCAGCAGTTTGACAGCCTTTGGTGGCTACACCTTC.

This clone turned up a few times. The V call is TRBV4-2, the J call TRBJ2-7; TRBD2 agrees at 13 bases. The CDR3 has 16 amino acids. V lost 1 base and J lost 4; bases outside the gene matches: 4. Germline CDR1 LGHNA, CDR2 YNFKEQ. CDR3 loop: CASSQGTSGREYEQYF. CDR3 bases: TGTGCCAGCAGCCAAGGGACTAGCGGGAGAGAGTACGAGCAGTACTTC.

The CDR3 DNA follows: TGTGCCAGCAGTTACCTCGGGCCCTACAATGAGCAGTTCTTC. It is translated as CASSYLGPYNEQFF. The V gene is TRBV6-2 or TRBV6-3, the J gene TRBJ2-1; no reliable D call. The V end was cut by 2 bases, the J end by 2 bases, with 7 bases between. Germline V lookup: CDR1 MNHEY, CDR2 SVGEGT. The CDR3 runs 14 residues.

CDR3 residues: CASRGSGANVLTF. Here the CDR3 DNA reads TGCGCCAGCAGGGGCTCTGGGGCCAACGTCCTGACTTTC. The V and J genes are TRBV10-1 and TRBJ2-6; D unresolved. The CDR3 is 13 residues long. V was cut by 6 bases and J by 0 bases, with 3 bases left in between. Looked up from germline, CDR1 is WNHNN and CDR2 is SYGVQD (reference sequence).

The V call is TRBV5-6, the J call TRBJ1-2, with a possible D match to TRBD1 (6 bases). There are 18 residues in the CDR3. V gave up 1 base and J gave up 0 bases, with 19 bases separating them. CDR1 and CDR2 (germline): SGHDT, YYEEEE. CDR3 protein: CASSLPSAWGAPNYGYTF. DNA for the CDR3: TGTGCCAGCAGCTTGCCGAGCGCTTGGGGGGCCCCTAACTATGGCTACACCTTC.

The V and J genes are TRBV7-8 and TRBJ2-3; D not certain. Trimming pared 1 base from V and 2 bases from J, leaving 7 bases between. The CDR3 contains 14 residues. In germline, CDR1 is SGHVS, CDR2 FQNEAQ. DNA of the CDR3: TGTGCCAGCAGCTTAGTTCGGTACACAGATACGCAGTATTTT. Translated: CASSLVRYTDTQYF.

V is TRBV7-9 and J is TRBJ1-1; D gene unclear. CDR1 is SEHNR, CDR2 FQNEAQ, per germline (reference sequence). The CDR3 runs to 17 residues. V lost 1 base and J lost 0, with 15 bases in between. This chain's CDR3 is CASSLVSFREMNTEAFF. In nucleotides, the CDR3 is TGTGCCAGCAGCTTAGTGAGTTTTCGAGAAATGAACACTGAAGCTTTCTTT. Full variable domain (rest looked up from reference TRBV7-9 and TRBJ1-1): DTGVSQNPRHKITKRGQNVTFRCDPISEHNRLYWYRQTLGQGPEFLTYFQNEAQLEKSRLLSDRFSAERPKGSFSTLEIQRTEQGDSAMYLCASSLVSFREMNTEAFFGQGTRLTVV.

The V and J genes are TRBV5-6 and TRBJ1-6, with 7 positions matching TRBD1. The germline V gene encodes CDR1 SGHDT and CDR2 YYEEEE. The CDR3 length is 16 residues. With 0 bases clipped from V and 7 bases from J, the junction kept 7 bases outside the gene matches. The CDR3 DNA follows: TGTGCCAGCAGCTTGGTCAGAGGGGGCAGAAATTCACCCCTCCACTTT. As protein: CASSLVRGGRNSPLHF.

The chain recombines TRBV5-1 with TRBJ2-3; D gene unclear. CDR3 size: 14 residues. Germline-derived CDR1 and CDR2 are SGHRS and YFSETQ. The germline V and J ends were trimmed by 0 bases and 14 bases, with 19 bases remaining between them. The CDR3 DNA reads TGCGCCAGCAGCTTGGCCTCCGAGTACACATCAGGGTATTTT. Protein product: CASSLASEYTSGYF. The full variable domain, its missing parts supplied by reference TRBV5-1 and TRBJ2-3, is KAGVTQTPRYLIKTRGQQVTLSCSPISGHRSVSWYQQTPGQGLQFLFEYFSETQRNKGNFPGRFSGRQFSNSRSEMNVSTLELGDSALYLCASSLASEYTSGYFGPGTRLTVL.

This chain links TRBV20-1 with TRBJ1-1; TRBD1 matches 7 bases. CDR1 DFQATT and CDR2 SNEGSKA come from the germline V gene (reference sequence). This CDR3 contains 11 residues. Trimming took 7 bases from V and 5 from J; bases not matched to a gene: 4. This chain's CDR3 is CSGTGETEAFF. CDR3 in DNA: TGCAGTGGCACAGGGGAAACTGAAGCTTTCTTT.

This chain joins TRBV27 and TRBJ1-4, with 8 bases identical to TRBD1. Germline CDR1 is MNHEY and CDR2 is SMNVEV (reference sequence). The CDR3 totals 16 residues. With V trimmed by 4 bases and J by 3 bases, 7 bases remained unmatched. DNA for the CDR3: TGTGCCAGCAGTTCCATCGGACAGGGTTCTAATGAAAAACTGTTTTTT. As protein: CASSSIGQGSNEKLFF. Variable domain in full (rest from reference TRBV27 and TRBJ1-4): EAQVTQNPRYLITVTGKKLTVTCSQNMNHEYMSWYRQDPGLGLRQIYYSMNVEVTDKGDVPEGYKVSRKEKRNFPLILESPSPNQTSLYFCASSSIGQGSNEKLFFGSGTQLSVL.

This sequence joins TRBV28 and TRBJ2-7, with D unresolved. The CDR3 spans 11 residues. Germline assignment: CDR1 MDHEN and CDR2 SYDVKM. V lost 5 bases and J lost 10, with 12 bases in between. The CDR3 here is CASSDVRPQYF. The CDR3 nucleotides read TGTGCCAGCAGTGACGTCCGGCCCCAGTACTTC.

This chain links TRBV30 with TRBJ1-1; 7 positions match TRBD1. Trimming took 0 bases from V and 5 from J; bases not matched to a gene: 12. This CDR3 comprises 16 residues. CDR1 is GTSNPN and CDR2 is SVGIG in the germline V gene (reference sequence). In nucleotides, the CDR3 is TGTGCCTGGAGTGTAAATAGGGGGCTCTCCCGGACTGAAGCTTTCTTT. The encoded protein is CAWSVNRGLSRTEAFF.

CDR3 region: CASSQGSGLGYGYTF. CDR3 DNA sequence: TGCGCCAGCAGCCAAGGATCCGGGCTTGGCTATGGCTACACCTTC. The chain joins TRBV4-1 to TRBJ1-2; D remains ambiguous. Trimming cost V 1 base and J 4 bases, with 13 bases left between them. Germline V gene lookup returns CDR1 MGHRA and CDR2 YSYEKL. The CDR3 is 15 amino acids.

The rearrangement links TRBV2 to TRBJ2-3, with 7 bases lining up with TRBD2. Unmatched junction bases numbered 1, after V lost 2 bases and J lost 2 bases. This CDR3 contains 14 residues. Per germline, CDR1 SNHLY and CDR2 FYNNEI. The CDR3 DNA sequence: TGTGCCAGCAGTGAACTAGCGGTCACAGATACGCAGTATTTT. Its protein product is CASSELAVTDTQYF.

The chain employs TRBV19 and TRBJ1-2, with 9 bases fitting TRBD1. V lost 5 bases and J lost 1; bases outside the gene matches: 8. CDR1 is LNHDA, CDR2 SQIVND, per germline (reference sequence). This CDR3 spans 16 amino acids. The DNA for the CDR3 is TGTGCCAGTAGTGAGACAGGGGGTTCGGTTAACTATGGCTACACCTTC. Protein product: CASSETGGSVNYGYTF.

V gene TRBV7-8 combines with J gene TRBJ2-3, with TRBD1 as a possible D gene (6 bases). The CDR3 is made up of 15 amino acids. V was pared by 6 bases and J by 6 bases, with 19 bases between. Germline CDR1 is SGHVS and CDR2 is FQNEAQ. The CDR3 nucleotides read TGTGCCAGCAGTGTTCCCAGACAGGTATTTGATACGCAGTATTTT. It specifies CASSVPRQVFDTQYF.

The V gene is TRBV10-3, the J gene TRBJ1-5, with 12 bases identical to TRBD1. V lost 3 bases and J lost 7; bases outside the gene matches: 4. The germline V gene encodes CDR1 ENHRY and CDR2 SYGVKD. This CDR3 is 15 amino acids long. CDR3 protein: CAISDGTGGFQPQHF. The CDR3 coding sequence is TGTGCCATCAGTGATGGGACAGGGGGCTTCCAGCCCCAGCATTTT.

This clone showed up just once. The rearrangement uses TRBV19 and TRBJ2-1, with D perhaps matching TRBD2 (6 bases). The length of the CDR3 is 16 residues. Germline CDR1 reads LNHDA; CDR2 reads SQIVND (reference sequence). Trimming left V 3 bases short and J 0 bases short, with 12 bases between. The CDR3 spells CASSIGPGSSYNEQFF. The DNA for the CDR3 is TGTGCCAGTAGTATTGGGCCCGGGAGCTCCTACAATGAGCAGTTCTTC. Full variable domain (remainder filled in from reference TRBV19 and TRBJ2-1): DGGITQSPKYLFRKEGQNVTLSCEQNLNHDAMYWYRQDPGQGLRLIYYSQIVNDFQKGDIAEGYSVSREKKESFPLTVTSAQKNPTAFYLCASSIGPGSSYNEQFFGPGTRLTVL.